This T cell receptor (beta chain) was identified during a study of T cells in Graves' hyperthyroidism and ophthalmopathy. Study observations and caveats: Using 13 V-J features, a model discriminated ophthalmopathy from stable hyperthyroidism.

Clinical symptoms, serum thyroxine and TRAb, thyroid ultrasound and orbital computed tomography together formed the diagnostic basis. With regard to this clonotype: Its antigen is unknown. Just one base apart from a much larger clone, this may be a read error.

CDR3 length: 13 residues. In germline, CDR1 is ENHRY, CDR2 SYGVKD. Amplification targeted TCR beta CDR3 regions from RNA transcripts. Carried out on the TCR CDR3, a first-round RT-PCR used the HTBI primer set. TCRdb processed the multiplex PCR reads anew with MiXCR; each CDR3 protein has one entry. This sample has 300,000 to 450,000 distinct CDR3 sequences; about 15% occur once, and the top ten carry around a fifth. The J gene is TRBJ1-1, the V gene TRBV10-3; tentatively, D is TRBD1 (6 bases). The source material was blood. The sequence was obtained from a woman younger than 45 with Graves' ophthalmopathy. The CDR3 reads CAVQGSMNTGAFF. The DNA of the CDR3 is TGTGCCGTACAGGGTTCCATGAACACTGGAGCTTTCTTT.